One T cell receptor beta chain is described in this entry. The ends were cut back, 0 bases at V and 4 bases at J, with 12 bases in the middle. The length of the CDR3 is 15 residues. Looked up from germline, CDR1 is LGHDT and CDR2 is YNNKEL (reference sequence). As originally analysed: Amplifying reference gene primers gave estimates of nucleated cell counts. TCRdb keeps only in-frame clones here, not all; method: immunoSEQ multiplex PCR. The DNA was the basis for D and trimming; V, J and clone size are from that table. Among 100,000 to 150,000 clones listed, about 84% were seen once. This record comes from a study of blood T cell repertoires in COVID-19. Study-level information: COVID-19 samples collected from the United States, Italy and Spain covered acute and convalescent phases. Sources were T cells, B-cell-depleted T cells, or PBMCs; the material itself was cDNA or gDNA.

Sequenced material: peripheral blood. V and J are TRBV3-1 (or the pseudogene TRBV3-2) and TRBJ2-5, with D perhaps TRBD1 (6 bases). The TCR comes from a woman in her sixties or seventies with acute or convalescent COVID-19. The CDR3, as DNA: TGTGCCAGCAGCCAAGAGGGGGCCCTCCGAGAGACCCAGTACTTC. This translates into CASSQEGALRETQYF.